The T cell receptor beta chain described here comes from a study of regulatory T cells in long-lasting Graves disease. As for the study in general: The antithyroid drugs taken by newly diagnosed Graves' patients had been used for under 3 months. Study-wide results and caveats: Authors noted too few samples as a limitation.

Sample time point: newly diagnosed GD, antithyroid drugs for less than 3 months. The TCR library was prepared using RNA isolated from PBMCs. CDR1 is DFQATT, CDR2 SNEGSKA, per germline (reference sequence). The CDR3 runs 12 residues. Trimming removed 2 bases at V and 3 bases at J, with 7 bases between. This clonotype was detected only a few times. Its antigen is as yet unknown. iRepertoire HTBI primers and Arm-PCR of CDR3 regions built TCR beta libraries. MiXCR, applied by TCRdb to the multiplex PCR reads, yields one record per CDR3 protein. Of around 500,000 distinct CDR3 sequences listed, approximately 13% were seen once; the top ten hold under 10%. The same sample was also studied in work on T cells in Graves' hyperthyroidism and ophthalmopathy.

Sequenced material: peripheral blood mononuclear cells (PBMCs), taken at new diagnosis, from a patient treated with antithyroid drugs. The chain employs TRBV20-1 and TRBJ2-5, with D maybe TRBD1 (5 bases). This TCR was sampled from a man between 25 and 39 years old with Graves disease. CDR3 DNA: TGCAGTGCTAGATTCAGGGAAGAGACCCAGTACTTC. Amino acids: CSARFREETQYF.